This TCR beta chain was identified in a study of blood T cell repertoires in COVID-19. TCRdb's copy holds only in-frame clones and misses some; the assay was immunoSEQ multiplex PCR. The repertoire holds 90,000 to 110,000 clones, with 85% as singletons. The CDR3 length is 16 residues. In germline, CDR1 is MNHEY, CDR2 SMNVEV (reference sequence). Trimming took 3 bases from V and 5 from J; bases not matched to a gene: 12. The chain carries TRBV27 and TRBJ2-7; 8 bases line up with TRBD1. Source material: peripheral blood. The sequence was collected from a man aged 45-60 years with acute or convalescent COVID-19. In nucleotides, the CDR3 is TGTGCCAGCAGTTTCTGGGGGCGGCAGGGGGCTAACGAGCAGTACTTC. Its translation: CASSFWGRQGANEQYF.